The 20 T cell receptor beta chains in this list originate from one sample, sequenced in a study of blood T cells in healthy people across ages. Next came a second PCR, run for about 7 to 12 cycles, which used a sample-barcoded 5' primer along with a J-beta primer mix. TCRdb re-called the 5' RACE reads through MiXCR, storing one row per CDR3 protein. The table includes 1.5 million to 2 million distinct CDR3 sequences, roughly 43% detected once. The sequencing input was blood. All receptors come from a human donor in good health.

The chain employs TRBV15 and TRBJ2-5, with D unresolved. The germline V gene encodes CDR1 LNHNV and CDR2 YYDKDF (reference sequence). The CDR3 runs 13 residues. Trimming pared 7 bases from V and 4 bases from J, leaving 13 bases between. CDR3 sequence reads: CATTWKTGETQYF. CDR3 DNA: TGTGCCACCACCTGGAAAACTGGAGAGACCCAGTACTTC.

Note on this clonotype: A read error is possible here, since a much larger clone lies one base away. The conserved closing phenylalanine or tryptophan is absent in this CDR3, likely reflecting a read error. The chain joins TRBV7-9 to TRBJ1-6, with 8 bases that match TRBD1. Trimming at V came to 5 bases and at J to 6 bases, leaving 3 bases not matched to a gene. Germline CDR1 and CDR2: SEHNR and FQNEAQ (reference sequence). The CDR3 has 14 residues. This CDR3 is CASSPTGANSPLHV. CDR3 sequence (DNA): TGTGCCAGCAGCCCGACAGGGGCTAATTCACCCCTCCACGTT.

Turning to this clonotype: One junction end disagrees with the germline gene, perhaps due to a read error. The chain joins TRBV7-9 to TRBJ2-3; possible D gene TRBD2, 6 bases. Germline V gene sequence: CDR1 SEHNR, CDR2 FQNEAQ (reference sequence). CDR3 length: 15 amino acids. The CDR3 nucleotides are TGTGTCAGCAGCCTCCCAGGGACTCGCACAGATACGCAGTATTTT. Protein product: CVSSLPGTRTDTQYF.

This clonotype was picked up a small number of times. This rearrangement joins TRBV6-2 or TRBV6-3 to TRBJ2-1; D may be TRBD2 (7 bases). Germline V gene data show CDR1 as MNHEY and CDR2 as SVGEGT. This CDR3 has 14 amino acids. The V end lost 7 bases, the J end lost 3 bases, and 13 bases lay between the germline ends. The CDR3 DNA reads as TGTGCCAGCACCACGGGGGGCCTCTACAATGAGCAGTTCTTC. It codes for CASTTGGLYNEQFF.

This clonotype was seen more than once but under ten times. V and J are TRBV7-2 and TRBJ2-5; TRBD2 matches at 16 bases. The germline gives CDR1 SGHTA, CDR2 FQGNSA. V trimming: 5 bases; J trimming: 0 bases; junction bases outside the gene matches: 3. The CDR3 spans 17 residues. CDR3 protein: CASSVGLAGGYQETQYF. The CDR3 DNA is TGTGCCAGCAGCGTGGGACTAGCGGGGGGGTACCAAGAGACCCAGTACTTC.

In DNA form, the CDR3 reads TGTGCCTGCTACCGGACGGGGGACACCGGGGAGCTGTTTTTT. Translated, it gives CACYRTGDTGELFF. The chain employs TRBV6-2 or TRBV6-3 and TRBJ2-2; D is perhaps TRBD2 (6 bases). Germline V gene lookup returns CDR1 MNHEY and CDR2 SVGEGT. Trimming cost V 11 bases and J 3 bases, with 16 bases left between them. The CDR3 length is 14 residues.

This clonotype was detected a few times. CDR3 sequence (DNA): TGTGCCACCAGTGAGGGCGGGGGCATTCAAGAGACCCAGTACTTC. This gives the protein CATSEGGGIQETQYF. The chain links TRBV24-1 to TRBJ2-5; a possible D gene is TRBD2 (7 bases). The CDR3 consists of 15 residues. Germline CDR1 and CDR2: KGHDR and SFDVKD. Trimming shortened V by 4 bases and J by 2 bases, and 13 bases separated the two germline ends.

The gene calls are TRBV10-3 and TRBJ2-7; no firm D call. V was trimmed by 4 bases and J by 3 bases, leaving 10 bases between them. The CDR3 spans 13 residues. Germline-derived CDR1 and CDR2 are ENHRY and SYGVKD. CDR3 amino acids: CAISAQPFYEQYF. The CDR3, as DNA: TGTGCCATCAGTGCCCAACCTTTCTACGAGCAGTACTTC.

This clonotype has more than one count but fewer than ten. The chain has TRBV6-5 and TRBJ1-1, with TRBD1 as a possible D gene (6 bases). The CDR3 totals 13 residues. Trimming stripped 2 bases from V and 3 bases from J, with 7 bases between. CDR1 and CDR2 (germline): MNHEY, SVGAGI. CDR3 region: CASSYRGYTEAFF. The CDR3 DNA is TGTGCCAGCAGTTACAGGGGGTACACTGAAGCTTTCTTT.

CDR3 nucleotides: TGTGCCAGCGCCGGGGCAGGCTCCTACAATGAGCAGTTCTTC. Its translation: CASAGAGSYNEQFF. V usage is TRBV28 and J usage is TRBJ2-1; D could derive from TRBD1 or TRBD2 (5 bases each). The CDR3 consists of 14 residues. Germline CDR1 reads MDHEN; CDR2 reads SYDVKM. The V end was cut by 8 bases, the J end by 0 bases, with 11 bases between.

This chain connects TRBV6-1 to TRBJ1-1, with D perhaps TRBD1 (5 bases). This CDR3 spans 18 amino acids. CDR1 is MNHNS, CDR2 SASEGT, per germline. V gave up 7 bases and J gave up 1 base, with 25 bases separating them. The CDR3 nucleotides are TGTGCCAGCAAAACTACGGGGGAGTGGTCCAGGCCGAACACTGAAGCTTTCTTT. Residues: CASKTTGEWSRPNTEAFF.

The chain employs TRBV29-1 and TRBJ2-3; weak D call: TRBD2 (7 bases). The CDR3 extends over 13 amino acids. Germline V gene lookup returns CDR1 SQVTM and CDR2 ANQGSEA. Between the trimmed V and J ends, which lost 8 bases and 5 bases, there was a span of 17 bases. The CDR3 is CSTPRGGGDTQYF. CDR3 nucleotides: TGCAGCACCCCTAGGGGGGGAGGAGATACGCAGTATTTT.

The J gene is TRBJ2-3, the V gene TRBV5-4; the D gene is possibly TRBD2 (5 bases). The CDR3 is 16 amino acids. The germline CDR1 and CDR2 sequences are SGHNT and YYREEE (reference sequence). The ends were cut back, 1 base at V and 0 bases at J, with 12 bases in the middle. CDR3 residues: CASSLTRVRSTDTQYF. CDR3 DNA: TGTGCCAGCAGCTTGACGCGGGTTCGGAGCACAGATACGCAGTATTTT.

The rearrangement joins TRBV4-2 to TRBJ1-5; 7 bases agree with TRBD1. CDR3 length: 16 residues. Germline V gene lookup returns CDR1 LGHNA and CDR2 YNFKEQ. The V and J ends lost 1 base and 4 bases, in that order; junction bases with no gene match: 7. CDR3 loop: CASSQGVTGENQPQHF. The CDR3 nucleotides are TGTGCCAGCAGCCAAGGGGTTACAGGGGAGAATCAGCCCCAGCATTTT.

This chain connects TRBV20-1 to TRBJ1-5; TRBD1 matches 7 bases. Germline V gene lookup returns CDR1 DFQATT and CDR2 SNEGSKA (reference sequence). This CDR3 comprises 15 residues. V dropped 5 bases and J dropped 4; count of bases not matched to a gene: 11. The CDR3 reads CSALFSGTVNQPQHF. DNA of the CDR3: TGCAGTGCTCTTTTTTCAGGGACAGTAAATCAGCCCCAGCATTTT.

The gene calls are TRBV7-2 and TRBJ2-5, with TRBD2 matching 9 bases. The V segment lost 7 bases and the J segment 2 bases; nucleotides outside the gene matches: 14. Germline V gene data show CDR1 as SGHTA and CDR2 as FQGNSA. The CDR3 contains 17 residues. The CDR3 DNA follows: TGTGCCAGCAACTCCCCCCCAGCGGGGGGCCTTCAAGAGACCCAGTACTTC. Residues: CASNSPPAGGLQETQYF.

This clonotype was counted only a few times. This sequence joins TRBV7-9 and TRBJ1-2, with D maybe TRBD1 (5 bases). This CDR3 has 16 amino acids. The V gene lost 5 bases and the J gene lost 6 bases, with 22 bases spanning the gap. Germline V gene sequence: CDR1 SEHNR, CDR2 FQNEAQ (reference sequence). The CDR3 DNA follows: TGTGCCAGCAGCATCCGGGACTCAGGGAGTTGGGATGGCTACACCTTC. Encoded protein: CASSIRDSGSWDGYTF.

CDR3 sequence reads: CSGLGPDTQYF. CDR3 nucleotide sequence: TGCAGTGGGCTGGGGCCCGATACGCAGTATTTT. This sequence joins TRBV20-1 and TRBJ2-3; D perhaps matches TRBD1 (5 bases). Trimming pared 7 bases from V and 6 bases from J, leaving 11 bases between. The length of the CDR3 is 11 residues. Germline CDR1 is DFQATT and CDR2 is SNEGSKA (reference sequence).

The rearrangement links TRBV7-3 to TRBJ1-2; no clear D gene. In germline, CDR1 is SGHTA, CDR2 FQGTGA. Trimming pared 5 bases from V and 4 bases from J, leaving 17 bases between. The CDR3 is 15 residues long. CDR3: CASSPSRPLSYGYTF. CDR3 DNA: TGTGCCAGCAGCCCGTCAAGGCCTCTAAGCTATGGCTACACCTTC.

The V and J genes are TRBV4-1 and TRBJ2-1, with no clear D. The V gene's germline CDR1 is MGHRA and CDR2 YSYEKL. CDR3 length: 14 amino acids. V was trimmed by 1 base and J by 3 bases, leaving 7 bases between them. CDR3: CASSQVRLYNEQFF. The CDR3 bases are TGCGCCAGCAGCCAAGTTCGTCTCTACAATGAGCAGTTCTTC.